This T cell receptor (beta chain) is from a study of regulatory T cells in long-lasting Graves disease. Findings of the study overall: Sampling was limited to peripheral blood rather than thyroid tissue.

This clonotype was recorded many times. What it binds is unknown. Germline lookup yields CDR1 DFQATT and CDR2 SNEGSKA (reference sequence). V was pared by 5 bases and J by 9 bases, with 5 bases of the junction left unmatched. This CDR3 has 14 residues. Noted time point: newly diagnosed GD, antithyroid drugs for less than 3 months. RNA from PBMCs was the source of the TCR library. According to the study, TCR beta libraries were built with iRepertoire HTBI primers and CDR3-region Arm-PCR. MiXCR was run by TCRdb on the multiplex PCR reads, yielding one entry per CDR3 protein. This sample has more than 400,000 distinct CDR3 sequences, with roughly 17% found just once. In addition, the sample was reused for a study of T cells in Graves' hyperthyroidism and ophthalmopathy. From that study: With a duration under 2 months, the hyperthyroidism was newly diagnosed in patients aged 18 to 65. Carried out on the TCR CDR3, a first-round RT-PCR used the HTBI primer set. The blood repertoire included most of the expanded thyroid clonotypes above 0.001.

The gene calls are TRBV20-1 and TRBJ2-1, with TRBD2 matching 15 bases. The TCR sequence derives from a woman younger than 45 with Graves disease. This specimen consisted of peripheral blood mononuclear cells (PBMCs), obtained at new diagnosis, from a patient treated with antithyroid drugs. The CDR3 sequence: CSAYGTSGRSEQFF. The CDR3 DNA is TGCAGTGCTTACGGGACTAGCGGGAGGTCTGAGCAGTTCTTC.